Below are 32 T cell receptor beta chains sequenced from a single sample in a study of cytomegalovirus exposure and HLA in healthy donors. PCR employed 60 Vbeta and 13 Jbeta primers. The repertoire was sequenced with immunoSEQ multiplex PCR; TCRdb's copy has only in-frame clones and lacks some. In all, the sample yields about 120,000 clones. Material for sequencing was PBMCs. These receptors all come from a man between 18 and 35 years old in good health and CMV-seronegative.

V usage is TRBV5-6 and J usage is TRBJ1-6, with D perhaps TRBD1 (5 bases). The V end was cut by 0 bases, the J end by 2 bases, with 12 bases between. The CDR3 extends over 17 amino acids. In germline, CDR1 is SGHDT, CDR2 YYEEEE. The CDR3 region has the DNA TGTGCCAGCAGCTTGGTTACGGGGGTAACCTATAATTCACCCCTCCACTTT. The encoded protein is CASSLVTGVTYNSPLHF.

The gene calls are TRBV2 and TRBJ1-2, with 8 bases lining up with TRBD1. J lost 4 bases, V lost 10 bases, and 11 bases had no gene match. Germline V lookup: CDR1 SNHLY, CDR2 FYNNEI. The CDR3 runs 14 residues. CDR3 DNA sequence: TGTGCCACCAGGCTACAGGGGGAGAGCTATGGCTACACCTTC. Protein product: CATRLQGESYGYTF.

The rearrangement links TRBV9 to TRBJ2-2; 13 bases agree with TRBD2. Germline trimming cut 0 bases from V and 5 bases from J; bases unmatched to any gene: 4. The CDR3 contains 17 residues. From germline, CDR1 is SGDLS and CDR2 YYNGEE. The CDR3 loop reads CASSVAGTSGITGELFF. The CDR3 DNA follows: TGTGCCAGCAGCGTAGCCGGGACTAGCGGGATTACCGGGGAGCTGTTTTTT.

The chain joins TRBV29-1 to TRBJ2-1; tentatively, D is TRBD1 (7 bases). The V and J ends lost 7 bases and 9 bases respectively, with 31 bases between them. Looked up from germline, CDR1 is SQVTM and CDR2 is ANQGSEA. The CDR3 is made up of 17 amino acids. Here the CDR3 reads CSATLNRGAYRGSEQFF. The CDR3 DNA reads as TGCAGCGCCACGTTGAACAGGGGAGCGTATCGGGGGAGTGAGCAGTTCTTC.

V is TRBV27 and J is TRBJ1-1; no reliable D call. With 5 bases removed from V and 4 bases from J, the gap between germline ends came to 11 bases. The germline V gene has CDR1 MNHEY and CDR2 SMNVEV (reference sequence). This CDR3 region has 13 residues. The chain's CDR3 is CASSGLKLTEAFF. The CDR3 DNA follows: TGTGCCAGCAGTGGACTCAAGCTCACTGAAGCTTTCTTT.

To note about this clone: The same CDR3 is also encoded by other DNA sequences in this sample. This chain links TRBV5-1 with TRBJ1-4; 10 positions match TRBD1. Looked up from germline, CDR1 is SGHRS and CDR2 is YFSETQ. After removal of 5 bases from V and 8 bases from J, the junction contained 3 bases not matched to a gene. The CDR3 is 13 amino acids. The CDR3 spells CASRGTGDEKLFF. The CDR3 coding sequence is TGCGCCAGCAGAGGGACAGGGGACGAAAAACTGTTTTTT.

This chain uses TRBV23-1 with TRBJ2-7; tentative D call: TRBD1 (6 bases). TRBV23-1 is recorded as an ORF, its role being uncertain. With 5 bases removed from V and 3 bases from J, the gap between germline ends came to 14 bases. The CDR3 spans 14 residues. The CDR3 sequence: CASSIQGGGYEQYF. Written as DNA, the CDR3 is TGCGCCAGCAGTATACAGGGTGGGGGCTACGAGCAGTACTTC.

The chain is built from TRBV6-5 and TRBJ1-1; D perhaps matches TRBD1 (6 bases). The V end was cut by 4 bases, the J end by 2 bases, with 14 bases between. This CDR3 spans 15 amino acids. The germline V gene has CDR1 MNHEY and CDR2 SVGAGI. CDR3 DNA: TGTGCCAGCAGTTGGGCCGGGACACCCAACACTGAAGCTTTCTTT. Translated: CASSWAGTPNTEAFF.

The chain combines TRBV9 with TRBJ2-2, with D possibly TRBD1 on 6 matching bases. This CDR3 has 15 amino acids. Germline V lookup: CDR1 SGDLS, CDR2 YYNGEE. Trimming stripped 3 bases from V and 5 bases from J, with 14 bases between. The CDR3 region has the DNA TGTGCCAGCAGCGGCCGACAGGAGGTTACCGGGGAGCTGTTTTTT. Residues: CASSGRQEVTGELFF.

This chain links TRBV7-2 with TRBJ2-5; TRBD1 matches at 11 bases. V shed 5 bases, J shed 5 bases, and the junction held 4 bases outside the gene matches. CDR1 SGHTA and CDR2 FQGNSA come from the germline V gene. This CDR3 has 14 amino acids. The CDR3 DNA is TGTGCCAGCAGCCGGACAGGGGGCGTGGAGACCCAGTACTTC. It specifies CASSRTGGVETQYF.

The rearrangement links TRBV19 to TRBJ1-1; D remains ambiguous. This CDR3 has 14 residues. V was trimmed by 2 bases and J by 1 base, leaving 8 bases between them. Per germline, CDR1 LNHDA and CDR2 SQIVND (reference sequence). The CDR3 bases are TGTGCCAGTAGTATATTCCCCAGGAACACTGAAGCTTTCTTT. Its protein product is CASSIFPRNTEAFF.

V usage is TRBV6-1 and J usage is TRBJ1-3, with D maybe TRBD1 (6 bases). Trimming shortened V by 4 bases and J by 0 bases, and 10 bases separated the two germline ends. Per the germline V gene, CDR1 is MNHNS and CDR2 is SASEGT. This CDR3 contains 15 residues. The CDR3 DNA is TGTGCCAGCAGTGCCAGACAGGTCTCTGGAAACACCATATATTTT. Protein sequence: CASSARQVSGNTIYF.

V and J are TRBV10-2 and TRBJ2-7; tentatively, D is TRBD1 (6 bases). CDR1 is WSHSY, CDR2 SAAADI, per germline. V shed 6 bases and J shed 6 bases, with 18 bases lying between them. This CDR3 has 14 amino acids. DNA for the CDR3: TGCGCCAGCAGCAATAACAGGGTTCAGCTCGAGCAGTACTTC. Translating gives CASSNNRVQLEQYF.

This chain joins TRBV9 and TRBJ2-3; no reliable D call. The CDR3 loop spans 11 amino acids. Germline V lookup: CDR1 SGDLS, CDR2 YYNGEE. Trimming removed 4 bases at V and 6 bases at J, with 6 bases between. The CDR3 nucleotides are TGTGCCAGCAGCCAGTTCGATACGCAGTATTTT. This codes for CASSQFDTQYF.

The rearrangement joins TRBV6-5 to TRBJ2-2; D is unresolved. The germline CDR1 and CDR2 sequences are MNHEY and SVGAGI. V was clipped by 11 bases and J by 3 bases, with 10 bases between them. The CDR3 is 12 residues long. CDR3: CAVYRDTGELFF. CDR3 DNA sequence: TGTGCCGTCTACAGAGACACCGGGGAGCTGTTTTTT.

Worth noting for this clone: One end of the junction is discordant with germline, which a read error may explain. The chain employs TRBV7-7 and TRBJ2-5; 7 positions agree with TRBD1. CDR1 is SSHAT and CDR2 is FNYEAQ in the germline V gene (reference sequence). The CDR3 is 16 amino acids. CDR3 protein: CASSLGSPGQQETQYF. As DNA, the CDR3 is TGTGCTAGCAGCTTAGGAAGCCCGGGACAGCAAGAGACCCAGTACTTC.

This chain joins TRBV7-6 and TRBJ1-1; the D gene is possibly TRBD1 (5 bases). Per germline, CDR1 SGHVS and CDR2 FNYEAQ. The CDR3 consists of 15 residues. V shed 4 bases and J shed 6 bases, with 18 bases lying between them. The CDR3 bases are TGTGCCAGCAGCTCTCTTAATAAGGGGTTTTCTGAAGCTTTCTTT. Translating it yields CASSSLNKGFSEAFF.

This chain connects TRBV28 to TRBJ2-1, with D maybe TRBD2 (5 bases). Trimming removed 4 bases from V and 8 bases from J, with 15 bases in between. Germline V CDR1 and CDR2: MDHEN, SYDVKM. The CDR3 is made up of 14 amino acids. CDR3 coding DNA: TGTGCCAGCAGTTCGCCTAGCCGGAACTATGAGCAGTTCTTC. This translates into CASSSPSRNYEQFF.

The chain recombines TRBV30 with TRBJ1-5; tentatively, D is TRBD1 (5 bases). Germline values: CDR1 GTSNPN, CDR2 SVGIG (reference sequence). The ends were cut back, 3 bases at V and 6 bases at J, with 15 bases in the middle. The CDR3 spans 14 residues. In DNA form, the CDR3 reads TGTGCCTGGAGGCGGGGCAGTGGGGGTCAGCCCCAGCATTTT. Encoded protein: CAWRRGSGGQPQHF.

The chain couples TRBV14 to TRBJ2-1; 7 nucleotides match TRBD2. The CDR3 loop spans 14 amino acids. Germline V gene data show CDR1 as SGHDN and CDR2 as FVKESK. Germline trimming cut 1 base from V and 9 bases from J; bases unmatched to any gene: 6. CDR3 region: CASSQGGRGREQFF. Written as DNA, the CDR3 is TGTGCCAGCAGCCAAGGAGGGAGGGGCCGTGAGCAGTTCTTC.

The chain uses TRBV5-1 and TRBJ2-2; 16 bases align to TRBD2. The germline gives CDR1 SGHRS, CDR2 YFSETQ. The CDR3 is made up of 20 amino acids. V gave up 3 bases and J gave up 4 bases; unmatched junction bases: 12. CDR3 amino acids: CASSSGMGLAGGPSTGELFF. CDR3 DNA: TGCGCCAGCAGCTCTGGGATGGGACTAGCGGGAGGGCCGAGCACCGGGGAGCTGTTTTTT.

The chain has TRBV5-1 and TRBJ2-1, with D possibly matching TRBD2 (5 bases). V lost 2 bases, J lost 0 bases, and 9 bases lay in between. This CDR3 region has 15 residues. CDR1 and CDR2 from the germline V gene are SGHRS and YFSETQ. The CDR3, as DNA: TGCGCCAGCAGCTTAGCGGTGAGCTCCTACAATGAGCAGTTCTTC. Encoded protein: CASSLAVSSYNEQFF.

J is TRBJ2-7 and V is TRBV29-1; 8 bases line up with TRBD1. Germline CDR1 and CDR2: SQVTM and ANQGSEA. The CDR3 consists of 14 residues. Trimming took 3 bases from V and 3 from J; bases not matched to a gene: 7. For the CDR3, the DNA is TGCAGCGTTGATCAGGGGACAGGCAACTACGAGCAGTACTTC. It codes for CSVDQGTGNYEQYF.

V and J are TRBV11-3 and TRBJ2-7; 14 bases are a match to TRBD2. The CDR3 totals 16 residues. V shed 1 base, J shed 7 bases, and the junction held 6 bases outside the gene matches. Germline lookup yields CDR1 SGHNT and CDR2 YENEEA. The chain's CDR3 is CASSLGRGLAGDEQYF. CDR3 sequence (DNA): TGTGCCAGCAGCTTAGGGAGGGGACTAGCGGGAGATGAGCAGTACTTC.

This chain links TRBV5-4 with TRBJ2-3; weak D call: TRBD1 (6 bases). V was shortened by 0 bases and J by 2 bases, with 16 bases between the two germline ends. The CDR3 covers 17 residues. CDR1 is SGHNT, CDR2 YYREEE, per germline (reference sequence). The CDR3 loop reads CASSLALLRGTTDTQYF. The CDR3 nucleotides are TGTGCCAGCAGCTTGGCCTTGTTAAGGGGGACCACAGATACGCAGTATTTT.

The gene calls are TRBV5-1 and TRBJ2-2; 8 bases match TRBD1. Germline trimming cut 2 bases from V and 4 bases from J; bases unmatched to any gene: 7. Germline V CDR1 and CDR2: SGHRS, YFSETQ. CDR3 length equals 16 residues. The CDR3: CASSFAGGSGTGELFF. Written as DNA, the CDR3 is TGCGCCAGCAGCTTCGCAGGGGGCTCGGGCACCGGGGAGCTGTTTTTT.

This CDR3 reads CASSSRDRGPRPHSTDTQYF. The DNA of the CDR3 is TGTGCCAGCAGCTCCCGGGACAGGGGGCCCCGTCCCCATAGCACAGATACGCAGTATTTT. This chain connects TRBV9 to TRBJ2-3, with 12 bases matching TRBD1. V shed 4 bases, J shed 0 bases, and the junction held 15 bases outside the gene matches. Looked up from germline, CDR1 is SGDLS and CDR2 is YYNGEE. This CDR3 comprises 20 residues.

Here the CDR3 DNA reads TGTGCCAGCAGGGGGGGGGACGTATCATCCTACGAGCAGTACTTC. The encoded protein is CASRGGDVSSYEQYF. This sequence joins TRBV28 and TRBJ2-7; 7 bases fit TRBD2. Germline CDR1 MDHEN, CDR2 SYDVKM. Trimming took 6 bases from V and 1 from J; bases not matched to a gene: 9. This CDR3 spans 15 amino acids.

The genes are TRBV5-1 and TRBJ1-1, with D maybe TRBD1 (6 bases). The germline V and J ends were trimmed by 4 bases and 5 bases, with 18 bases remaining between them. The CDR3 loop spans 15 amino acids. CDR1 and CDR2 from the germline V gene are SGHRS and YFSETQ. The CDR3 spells CASSPSGGAQTEAFF. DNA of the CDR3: TGCGCCAGCAGCCCGTCGGGGGGGGCGCAAACTGAAGCTTTCTTT.

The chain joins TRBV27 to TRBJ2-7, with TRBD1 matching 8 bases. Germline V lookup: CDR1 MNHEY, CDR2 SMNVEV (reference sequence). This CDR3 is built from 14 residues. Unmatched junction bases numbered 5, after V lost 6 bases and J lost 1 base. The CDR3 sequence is CASREQGGSYEQYF. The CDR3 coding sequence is TGTGCCAGCAGGGAACAGGGGGGATCCTACGAGCAGTACTTC.

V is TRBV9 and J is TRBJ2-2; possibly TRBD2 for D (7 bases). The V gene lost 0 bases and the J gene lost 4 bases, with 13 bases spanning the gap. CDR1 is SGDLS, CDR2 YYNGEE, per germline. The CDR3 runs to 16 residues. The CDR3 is CASSVEWGGTTGELFF. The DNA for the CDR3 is TGTGCCAGCAGCGTAGAGTGGGGGGGCACCACCGGGGAGCTGTTTTTT.

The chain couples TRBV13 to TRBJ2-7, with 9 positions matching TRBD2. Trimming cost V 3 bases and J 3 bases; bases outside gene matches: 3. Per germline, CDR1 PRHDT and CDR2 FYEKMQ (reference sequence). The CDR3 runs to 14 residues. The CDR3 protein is CASSLRTSDYEQYF. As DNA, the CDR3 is TGTGCCAGCAGCTTGAGGACTAGCGACTACGAGCAGTACTTC. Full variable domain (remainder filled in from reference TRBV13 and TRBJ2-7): AAGVIQSPRHLIKEKRETATLKCYPIPRHDTVYWYQQGPGQDPQFLISFYEKMQSDKGSIPDRFSAQQFSDYHSELNMSSLELGDSALYFCASSLRTSDYEQYFGPGTRLTVT.